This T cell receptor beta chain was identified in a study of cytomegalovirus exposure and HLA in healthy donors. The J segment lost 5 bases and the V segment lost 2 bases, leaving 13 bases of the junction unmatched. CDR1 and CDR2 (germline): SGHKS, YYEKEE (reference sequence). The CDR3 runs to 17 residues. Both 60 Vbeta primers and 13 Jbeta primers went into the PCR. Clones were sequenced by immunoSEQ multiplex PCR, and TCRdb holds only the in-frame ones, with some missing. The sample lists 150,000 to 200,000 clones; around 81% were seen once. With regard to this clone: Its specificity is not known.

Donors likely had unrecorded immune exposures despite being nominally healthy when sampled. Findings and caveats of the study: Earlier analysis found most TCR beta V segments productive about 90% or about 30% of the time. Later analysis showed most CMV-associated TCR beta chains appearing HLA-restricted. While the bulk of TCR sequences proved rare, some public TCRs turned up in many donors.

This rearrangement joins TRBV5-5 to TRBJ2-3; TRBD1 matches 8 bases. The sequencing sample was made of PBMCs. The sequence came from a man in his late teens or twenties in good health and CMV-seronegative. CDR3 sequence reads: CASSFLSRQGSKDTQYF. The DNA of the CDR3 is TGTGCCAGCAGCTTTCTATCCCGACAGGGGTCCAAAGATACGCAGTATTTT.